This T cell receptor beta chain was obtained from a study of blood T cell repertoires in COVID-19. About the research overall: Acute-phase and convalescent COVID-19 samples originated in the United States, Italy and Spain. Nucleic acid was either cDNA or gDNA, and it came from T cells, B-cell-depleted T cells, or PBMCs.

The study drew participants aged about 18 to 89 years from approximately 25 US areas. Clinical history reported by participants formed the basis on which cohorts were assigned. V was shortened by 2 bases and J by 10 bases, with 16 bases between the two germline ends. This CDR3 has 14 residues. CDR1 is SGHTS, CDR2 YDEGEE, per germline. TCRdb's copy holds only in-frame clones and misses some; the assay was immunoSEQ multiplex PCR. The sample contains 200,000 to 250,000 clones, 84% of which appear only once. The sequence was obtained from a woman in her forties who had recovered from COVID-19. Input material: PBMCs or T cells enriched from blood (not recorded which). The chain has TRBV5-8 and TRBJ2-1; D may be TRBD1 (6 bases). For the CDR3, the DNA is TGTGCCAGCAGCTTAGGGGGAGCTATATCGGAGCAGTTCTTC. It translates to CASSLGGAISEQFF.